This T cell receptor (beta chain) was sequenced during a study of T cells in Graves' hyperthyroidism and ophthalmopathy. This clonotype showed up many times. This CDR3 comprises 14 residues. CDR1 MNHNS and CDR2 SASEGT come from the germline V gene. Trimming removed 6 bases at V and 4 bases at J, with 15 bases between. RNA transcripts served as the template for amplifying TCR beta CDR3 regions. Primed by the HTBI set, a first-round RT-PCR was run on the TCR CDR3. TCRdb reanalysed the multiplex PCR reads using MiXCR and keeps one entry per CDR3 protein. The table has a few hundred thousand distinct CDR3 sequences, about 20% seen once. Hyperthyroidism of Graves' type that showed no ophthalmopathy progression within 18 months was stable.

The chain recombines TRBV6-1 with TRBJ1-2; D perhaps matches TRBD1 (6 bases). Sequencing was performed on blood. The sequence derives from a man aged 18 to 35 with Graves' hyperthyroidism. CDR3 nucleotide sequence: TGTGCCAGCAGCCCCAGGGGTTCGTTCTATGGCTACACCTTC. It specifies CASSPRGSFYGYTF.